The rows below give T cell receptor beta chains drawn from one sample of a study of circulating CD8 cells and anti-PD-1 response in melanoma. MiXCR, applied by TCRdb to the reads, yields one record per CDR3 protein. Found here are 1,000 to 1,500 distinct CDR3 sequences, 7.3% of them singletons; the top ten hold approximately 15%. The material sequenced was CD8+ T cells from PBMCs, taken at baseline or after one month of anti-PD-1 therapy (not recorded which). The receptors were sampled from a human donor with melanoma. CDR3s include the opening cysteine and the closing phenylalanine or tryptophan. The order of the fields is CDR3 DNA, CDR3 protein, V gene, clone size, J gene, D gene. A D gene is named only where the DNA matches it firmly. The listing skips clone size in some rows; elsewhere it reads once, few, many or a size class.

CDR3nt: TGCAGTGCCCCCACCCATTTAAGTAAGGCCGCCTACGGCTACACCTTC
CDR3aa: CSAPTHLSKAAYGYTF
v_gene: TRBV20-1
abundance: NA
j_gene: TRBJ1-2
d_gene: NA

CDR3nt: TGTGCCAGCAGTACGACTAGTAGGGCTCCCGAGCAGTACTTC
CDR3aa: CASSTTSRAPEQYF
v_gene: TRBV28
abundance: medium-sized
j_gene: TRBJ2-7
d_gene: NA

CDR3nt: TGTGCCAGCAGCCCCCACAGGACTGATGGTGAGCAGTTCTTC
CDR3aa: CASSPHRTDGEQFF
v_gene: TRBV6-6
abundance: medium-sized
j_gene: TRBJ2-1
d_gene: NA

CDR3nt: TGTGCCAGTAGTATAGAACGGACGGCGAACACTGAAGCTTTCTTT
CDR3aa: CASSIERTANTEAFF
v_gene: TRBV19
abundance: medium-sized
j_gene: TRBJ1-1
d_gene: NA

CDR3nt: TGTGCCAGCAGCCAAGACTCACCGGACCCTTATGGAGAGCAGTACTTC
CDR3aa: CASSQDSPDPYGEQYF
v_gene: TRBV3-1
abundance: medium-sized
j_gene: TRBJ2-7
d_gene: NA

CDR3nt: TGTGCCGGCAGCGAAGTCCAGTGGGGCAGGGGCGAGCAGTACTTC
CDR3aa: CAGSEVQWGRGEQYF
v_gene: TRBV21-1
abundance: NA
j_gene: TRBJ2-7
d_gene: NA

CDR3nt: TGTGCCAGCAGTGAGGCTAGCGGGGGGGATAGCCTGTTCTTC
CDR3aa: CASSEASGGDSLFF
v_gene: TRBV6-4
abundance: large
j_gene: TRBJ2-1
d_gene: TRBD2

CDR3nt: TGTGCCAGCAGCACCCATGATCGGACGGGAGTGGGTTCACCCCTCCACTTT
CDR3aa: CASSTHDRTGVGSPLHF
v_gene: TRBV7-9
abundance: large
j_gene: TRBJ1-6
d_gene: NA

CDR3nt: TGTGCCAGCAGCCCTGTAAGCGGCCGCATCCAAGAGACCCAGTACTTC
CDR3aa: CASSPVSGRIQETQYF
v_gene: TRBV27
abundance: medium-sized
j_gene: TRBJ2-5
d_gene: NA

CDR3nt: TGTGCCAGCAGTTTACAGGACCTTCCTTCGGAAGAGCAGTACTTC
CDR3aa: CASSLQDLPSEEQYF
v_gene: TRBV27
abundance: medium-sized
j_gene: TRBJ2-7
d_gene: NA

CDR3nt: TGCAGCGTTCTCGGAGGGGCTACTGAAGCTTTCTTT
CDR3aa: CSVLGGATEAFF
v_gene: TRBV29-1
abundance: few
j_gene: TRBJ1-1
d_gene: NA

CDR3nt: TGTGCCACCAGTGACCAAAACCCCGGACTAGCGGGAGCTGATGAGCAGTTCTTC
CDR3aa: CATSDQNPGLAGADEQFF
v_gene: TRBV24-1
abundance: large
j_gene: TRBJ2-1
d_gene: TRBD2

CDR3nt: TGCGCCAGCAGCCAAGTAGACGAGGGACTTTACAATGAGCAGTTCTTC
CDR3aa: CASSQVDEGLYNEQFF
v_gene: TRBV4-3
abundance: medium-sized
j_gene: TRBJ2-1
d_gene: NA

CDR3nt: TGTGCCAGCAGCTCGTCGACAGGGTGGGAAGATACGCAGTATTTT
CDR3aa: CASSSSTGWEDTQYF
v_gene: TRBV7-8
abundance: medium-sized
j_gene: TRBJ2-3
d_gene: TRBD1

CDR3nt: TGTGCCCTCAATGGGGGCTATACCGGGGAGCTGTTTTTT
CDR3aa: CALNGGYTGELFF
v_gene: TRBV11-2
abundance: medium-sized
j_gene: TRBJ2-2
d_gene: NA

CDR3nt: TGTGCCAGCAGCTTTGGGGGCCCCGGAAACACCATATATTTT
CDR3aa: CASSFGGPGNTIYF
v_gene: TRBV7-3
abundance: medium-sized
j_gene: TRBJ1-3
d_gene: NA

CDR3nt: TGTGCCAGCAGTTTCGCCCTCGGGACTAGCGACTCCTACGAGCAGTACTTC
CDR3aa: CASSFALGTSDSYEQYF
v_gene: TRBV28
abundance: large
j_gene: TRBJ2-7
d_gene: TRBD2

CDR3nt: TGTGCCAGCAGCTTAAGGGACAGCCTTTACGAGCAGTACTTC
CDR3aa: CASSLRDSLYEQYF
v_gene: TRBV7-2
abundance: medium-sized
j_gene: TRBJ2-7
d_gene: TRBD1

CDR3nt: TGTGCCAGCAGTGACGGGGGGACCTCCTACGAGCAGTACTTC
CDR3aa: CASSDGGTSYEQYF
v_gene: TRBV25-1
abundance: medium-sized
j_gene: TRBJ2-7
d_gene: TRBD2

CDR3nt: TGCGCCAGCAGCCAAGAGGAAGGGGGCACCTACGAGCAGTACTTC
CDR3aa: CASSQEEGGTYEQYF
v_gene: TRBV4-3
abundance: large
j_gene: TRBJ2-7
d_gene: TRBD1

CDR3nt: TGTGCCAGCAGCAACCCCGACAGGGGCCCCTTCTACAATGAGCAGTTCTTC
CDR3aa: CASSNPDRGPFYNEQFF
v_gene: TRBV7-8
abundance: medium-sized
j_gene: TRBJ2-1
d_gene: TRBD1

CDR3nt: TGTGCCAGCAGTTTAAACCTATCTCAGACCCAGTACTTC
CDR3aa: CASSLNLSQTQYF
v_gene: TRBV28
abundance: medium-sized
j_gene: TRBJ2-5
d_gene: NA

CDR3nt: TGTGCCAGCAGTTCCCTCTACGAGCAGTACTTC
CDR3aa: CASSSLYEQYF
v_gene: TRBV28
abundance: medium-sized
j_gene: TRBJ2-7
d_gene: NA

CDR3nt: TGTGCCACCAGGTGGACTAGCGGCCTTCAAGAGACCCAGTACTTC
CDR3aa: CATRWTSGLQETQYF
v_gene: TRBV28
abundance: NA
j_gene: TRBJ2-5
d_gene: TRBD2

CDR3nt: TGTGCCACCAGTGATGTCGGTGATGAGCAGTTCTTC
CDR3aa: CATSDVGDEQFF
v_gene: TRBV24-1
abundance: medium-sized
j_gene: TRBJ2-1
d_gene: NA

CDR3nt: TGTGCCAGCAGTTTTTCTTTCACCTCGGGACAGATGAACACTGAAGCTTTCTTT
CDR3aa: CASSFSFTSGQMNTEAFF
v_gene: TRBV27
abundance: medium-sized
j_gene: TRBJ1-1
d_gene: TRBD1

CDR3nt: TGTGCCAGCAGGCCAGACAGCTACAATGAGCAGTTCTTC
CDR3aa: CASRPDSYNEQFF
v_gene: TRBV28
abundance: medium-sized
j_gene: TRBJ2-1
d_gene: NA

CDR3nt: TGTGCCAGCAGGCCTTCCTCAACTAATGAAAAACTGTTTTTT
CDR3aa: CASRPSSTNEKLFF
v_gene: TRBV6-1
abundance: large
j_gene: TRBJ1-4
d_gene: NA